This T cell receptor beta chain came from a study of T cells in localized non-small cell lung cancer. The V segment lost 0 bases and the J segment 9 bases; nucleotides outside the gene matches: 12. The CDR3 is made up of 17 amino acids. Looked up from germline, CDR1 is SGHAT and CDR2 is FQNNGV. TCRdb keeps only in-frame clones here, not all; method: immunoSEQ multiplex PCR. Seen here are almost 30,000 clones, more than 75% observed once, and the top ten hold 10% to 15%. This clone has just a few counts. The receptor was isolated from a female donor aged 60 or older with stage III squamous cell lung carcinoma. This chain connects TRBV11-2 to TRBJ2-1; 9 bases match TRBD2. Sequencing was performed on peripheral blood, taken before any cancer treatment. CDR3 residues: CASSLDLSSGSFAEQFF. The DNA for the CDR3 is TGTGCCAGCAGCTTAGATCTTAGTAGCGGGAGTTTCGCTGAGCAGTTCTTC. Supplemented by reference TRBV11-2 and TRBJ2-1, the full variable domain reads EAGVAQSPRYKIIEKRQSVAFWCNPISGHATLYWYQQILGQGPKLLIQFQNNGVVDDSQLPKDRFSAERLKGVDSTLKIQPAKLEDSAVYLCASSLDLSSGSFAEQFFGPGTRLTVL.